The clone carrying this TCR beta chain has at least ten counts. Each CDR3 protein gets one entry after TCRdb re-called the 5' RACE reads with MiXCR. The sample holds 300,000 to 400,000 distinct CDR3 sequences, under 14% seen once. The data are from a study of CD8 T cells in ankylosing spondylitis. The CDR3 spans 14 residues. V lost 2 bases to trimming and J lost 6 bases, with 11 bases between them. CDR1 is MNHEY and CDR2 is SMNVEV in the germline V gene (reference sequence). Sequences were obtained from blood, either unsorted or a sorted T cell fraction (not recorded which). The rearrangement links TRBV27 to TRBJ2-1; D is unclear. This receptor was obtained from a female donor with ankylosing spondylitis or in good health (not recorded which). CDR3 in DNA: TGTGCCAGCAGTTTAGCGCCGACGGGCAATGAGCAGTTCTTC. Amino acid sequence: CASSLAPTGNEQFF.